A single sample is the source of the 13 T cell receptor beta chains below, sequenced in a study of cytomegalovirus exposure and HLA in healthy donors. TCRdb's copy holds only in-frame clones and misses some; the assay was immunoSEQ multiplex PCR. The sample has around 240,000 clones; 90% are singletons. Sequences were obtained from PBMCs. These receptors were obtained from a woman aged 18-35 years in good health and CMV-seronegative.

This clone was recorded once. J is TRBJ2-1 and V is TRBV19; 14 bases align to TRBD2. Germline CDR1 reads LNHDA; CDR2 reads SQIVND (reference sequence). The CDR3 contains 17 residues. The junction had 11 bases not matched to a gene; V was cut back by 5 bases and J by 8 bases. The CDR3 region is CASSPSQTSGGVYEQFF. CDR3 nucleotide sequence: TGTGCCAGTAGTCCCTCCCAGACTAGCGGGGGGGTGTATGAGCAGTTCTTC.

The rearrangement joins TRBV10-1 to TRBJ2-7, with a tentative D call TRBD2 (5 bases). Trimming stripped 2 bases from V and 5 bases from J, with 10 bases between. Looked up from germline, CDR1 is WNHNN and CDR2 is SYGVQD (reference sequence). The CDR3 spans 13 residues. The CDR3 DNA follows: TGCGCCAGCAGTGAGGAGGGTCGCGACGAGCAGTACGTC. This codes for CASSEEGRDEQYV.

This chain connects TRBV10-3 to TRBJ2-7; no firm D call. With 3 bases removed from V and 0 bases from J, the gap between germline ends came to 12 bases. In germline, CDR1 is ENHRY, CDR2 SYGVKD. The CDR3 covers 15 residues. The CDR3 loop reads CAISDQDWYSYEQYF. CDR3 bases: TGTGCCATCAGTGACCAAGACTGGTACTCCTACGAGCAGTACTTC.

The rearrangement links TRBV5-6 to TRBJ2-2; 11 bases are shared with TRBD2. This CDR3 spans 16 amino acids. The germline V gene encodes CDR1 SGHDT and CDR2 YYEEEE. The junction had 2 bases not matched to a gene; V was cut back by 0 bases and J by 4 bases. The DNA for the CDR3 is TGTGCCAGCAGCTTGGAACTAGCGGGGGTCACCGGGGAGCTGTTTTTT. This codes for CASSLELAGVTGELFF.

The chain joins TRBV11-2 to TRBJ2-2; no clear D. CDR3 size: 13 residues. V was shortened by 3 bases and J by 4 bases, with 6 bases between the two germline ends. CDR1 is SGHAT, CDR2 FQNNGV, per germline. The CDR3 here is CASSLGFTGELFF. As DNA, the CDR3 is TGTGCCAGCAGCTTGGGCTTCACCGGGGAGCTGTTTTTT.

The chain recombines TRBV18 with TRBJ1-5; a weak D match, TRBD1 (5 bases). Trimming took 3 bases from V and 6 from J, leaving 12 bases between them. The CDR3 has 14 residues. Per the germline V gene, CDR1 is KGHSH and CDR2 is LQKENI. CDR3 sequence: CASSPSQGSQPQHF. The CDR3 nucleotides are TGTGCCAGCTCACCTTCTCAGGGTAGTCAGCCCCAGCATTTT.

CDR3 loop: CASSISPLEYGYTF. The DNA for the CDR3 is TGTGCCAGTAGTATTAGCCCTCTTGAGTATGGCTACACCTTC. The J gene is TRBJ1-2, the V gene TRBV19; D is ambiguous. Germline V gene sequence: CDR1 LNHDA, CDR2 SQIVND (reference sequence). CDR3 size: 14 residues. V lost 3 bases and J 5 bases, leaving 13 bases between the germline ends.

V and J are TRBV6-6 and TRBJ2-3, with a tentative D call TRBD2 (7 bases). Germline lookup yields CDR1 MNHNY and CDR2 SVGAGI (reference sequence). Trimming pared 6 bases from V and 2 bases from J, leaving 18 bases between. This CDR3 is built from 16 residues. In DNA, the CDR3 is TGTGCCAGCAGACTCCAACGGGGGGCCGTCACAGATACGCAGTATTTT. Translation gives CASRLQRGAVTDTQYF.

The V and J genes are TRBV27 and TRBJ1-1, with TRBD1 matching 9 bases. Germline V gene lookup returns CDR1 MNHEY and CDR2 SMNVEV (reference sequence). J was trimmed by 2 bases and V by 6 bases; bases with no gene match: 4. The CDR3 is made up of 14 amino acids. CDR3 bases: TGTGCCAGCAGATTGGGACAGGGAAACACTGAAGCTTTCTTT. Protein sequence: CASRLGQGNTEAFF.

CDR3 in DNA: TGTGCCAGCAGCTTAGAACATAGCACAGATACGCAGTATTTT. Protein: CASSLEHSTDTQYF. The V call is TRBV11-3, the J call TRBJ2-3; D is uncertain. Germline V gives CDR1 SGHNT, CDR2 YENEEA. Trimming removed 0 bases from V and 0 bases from J, with 4 bases in between. The CDR3 contains 14 residues.

The V gene is TRBV27, the J gene TRBJ1-2; TRBD1 matches at 12 bases. Trimming removed 4 bases from V and 0 bases from J; junction bases left unmatched: 3. Germline values: CDR1 MNHEY, CDR2 SMNVEV (reference sequence). The CDR3 spans 16 residues. This CDR3 reads CASSWGQGAANYGYTF. The CDR3 bases are TGTGCCAGCAGTTGGGGACAGGGGGCCGCTAACTATGGCTACACCTTC.

CDR3 sequence: CASSYAGQGAVDTQYF. As DNA, the CDR3 is TGTGCCAGCAGTTACGCGGGACAGGGGGCCGTAGATACGCAGTATTTT. V and J are TRBV6-5 and TRBJ2-3; 12 bases line up with TRBD1. The V segment lost 2 bases and the J segment 5 bases; nucleotides outside the gene matches: 5. Germline V gene lookup returns CDR1 MNHEY and CDR2 SVGAGI. This CDR3 region has 16 residues.

The V gene is TRBV6-1, the J gene TRBJ2-5; TRBD1 is a possible D gene (5 bases). Trimming took 2 bases from V and 2 from J, leaving 18 bases between them. Germline assignment: CDR1 MNHNS and CDR2 SASEGT. The CDR3 loop spans 17 amino acids. DNA for the CDR3: TGTGCCAGCAGTGAACTCCCATCAGACAGATTTCAAGAGACCCAGTACTTC. This encodes CASSELPSDRFQETQYF.